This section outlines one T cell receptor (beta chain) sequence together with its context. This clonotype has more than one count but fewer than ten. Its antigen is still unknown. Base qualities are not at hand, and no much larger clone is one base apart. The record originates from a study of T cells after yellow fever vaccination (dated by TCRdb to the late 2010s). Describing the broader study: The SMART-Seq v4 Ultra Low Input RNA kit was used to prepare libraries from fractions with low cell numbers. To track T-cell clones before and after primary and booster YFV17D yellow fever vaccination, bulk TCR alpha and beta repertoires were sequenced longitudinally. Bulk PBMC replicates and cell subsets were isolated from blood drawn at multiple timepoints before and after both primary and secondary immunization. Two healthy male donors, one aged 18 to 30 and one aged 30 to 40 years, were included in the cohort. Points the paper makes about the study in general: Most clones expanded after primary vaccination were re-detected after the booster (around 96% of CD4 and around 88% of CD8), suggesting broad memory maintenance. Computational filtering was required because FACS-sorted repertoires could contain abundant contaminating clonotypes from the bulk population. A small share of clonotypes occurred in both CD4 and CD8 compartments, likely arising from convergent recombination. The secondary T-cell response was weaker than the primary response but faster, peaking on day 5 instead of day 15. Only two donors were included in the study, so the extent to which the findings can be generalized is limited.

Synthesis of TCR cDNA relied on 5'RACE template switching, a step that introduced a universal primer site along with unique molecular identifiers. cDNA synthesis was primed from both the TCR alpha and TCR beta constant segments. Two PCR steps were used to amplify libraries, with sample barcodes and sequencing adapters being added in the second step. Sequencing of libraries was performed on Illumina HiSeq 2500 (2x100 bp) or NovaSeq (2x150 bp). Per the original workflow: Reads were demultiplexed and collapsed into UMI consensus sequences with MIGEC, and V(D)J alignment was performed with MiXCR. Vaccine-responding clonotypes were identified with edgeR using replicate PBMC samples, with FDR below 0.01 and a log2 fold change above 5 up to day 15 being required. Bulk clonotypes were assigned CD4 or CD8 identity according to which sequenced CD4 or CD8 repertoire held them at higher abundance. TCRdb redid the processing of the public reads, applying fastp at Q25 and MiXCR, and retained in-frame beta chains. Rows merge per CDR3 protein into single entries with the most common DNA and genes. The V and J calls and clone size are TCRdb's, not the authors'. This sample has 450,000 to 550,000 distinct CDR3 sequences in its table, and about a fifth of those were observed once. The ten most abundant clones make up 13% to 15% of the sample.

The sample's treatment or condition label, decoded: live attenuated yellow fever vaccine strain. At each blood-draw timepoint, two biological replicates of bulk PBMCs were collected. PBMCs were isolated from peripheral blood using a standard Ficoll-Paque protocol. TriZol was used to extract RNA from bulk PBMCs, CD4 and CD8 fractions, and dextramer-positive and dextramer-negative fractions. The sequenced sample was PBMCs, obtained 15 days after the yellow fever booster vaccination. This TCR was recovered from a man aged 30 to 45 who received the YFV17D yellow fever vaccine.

At the DNA level, the sequence is TGTGCCAGCAGACCACGGGACACCCGAGAGGCAGATACGCAGTATTTT. This encodes CASRPRDTREADTQYF. The V gene is TRBV5-5 and the J gene is TRBJ2-3; tentative D gene TRBD1, with 6 bases matching. The CDR3 covers 16 residues, taking in both the cysteine and the phenylalanine. Only the CDR3 part of the read is kept: 48 bases, read in frame from the first base. The germline V gene (reference sequence) gives CDR1 as SGHKS and CDR2 as YYEKEE. V loses 5 bases, J loses 4 bases, and the germline ends lie 20 bases apart.